Listed here are 9 T cell receptor beta chains from one sample, sequenced in a study of blood T cells in healthy people across ages. Through a sample-barcoded 5' primer and a J-beta primer mix, a second PCR was run for roughly 7 to 11 cycles. TCRdb re-called the 5' RACE reads with MiXCR, one entry per CDR3 protein. This table has fewer than 800,000 distinct CDR3 sequences, approximately 29% appearing once. Sequenced sample: blood. These receptor sequences come from a woman aged 80 or over in good health.

On this clonotype: It may be a read error: a sequence one base away is much more abundant. The gene calls are TRBV6-2 or TRBV6-3 and TRBJ2-3, with 8 bases that match TRBD1. The germline V gene encodes CDR1 MNHEY and CDR2 SVGEGT. The CDR3 contains 15 residues. The CDR3 spells CDSNSDRVATDTQYF. The CDR3 DNA is TGTGACAGCAACTCGGACAGGGTGGCTACAGATACGCAGTATTTT.

At least ten counts were recorded for this clonotype. The chain recombines TRBV6-1 with TRBJ2-5, with no clear D. V lost 0 bases, J lost 5 bases, and 13 bases lay in between. CDR3 length: 15 amino acids. Germline V gene data show CDR1 as MNHNS and CDR2 as SASEGT. The CDR3 loop reads CASSEAMGKGETQYF. DNA for the CDR3: TGTGCCAGCAGTGAAGCGATGGGGAAAGGGGAGACCCAGTACTTC.

The CDR3 DNA reads as TGTGCCAGCAGCTTAGGAGTCCCCGAGCAGTACTTC. This encodes CASSLGVPEQYF. The genes are TRBV13 and TRBJ2-7; D unresolved. The V gene's germline CDR1 is PRHDT and CDR2 FYEKMQ (reference sequence). There are 12 residues in the CDR3. V lost 0 bases, J lost 6 bases, and 6 bases lay in between.

This clonotype has at least ten counts. The chain has TRBV2 and TRBJ2-3, with TRBD1 matching over 10 bases. J gave up 2 bases and V 5 bases, and 4 bases lay outside the gene matches. CDR1 is SNHLY, CDR2 FYNNEI, per germline. This CDR3 spans 15 amino acids. The CDR3 loop reads CASSRDRGLTDTQYF. In nucleotides, the CDR3 is TGTGCCAGCAGTAGGGACAGGGGTCTCACAGATACGCAGTATTTT.

This clonotype was found once. A junction end diverges from the germline sequence, so it may reflect a read error. The CDR3 loop reads CAGSPDGYGYTF. In DNA form, the CDR3 reads TGTGCCGGCAGTCCGGACGGCTATGGCTACACCTTC. The V call is TRBV6-1, the J call TRBJ1-2; D remains ambiguous. The CDR3 totals 12 residues. The V gene's germline CDR1 is MNHNS and CDR2 SASEGT.

The count of this clonotype is one. It may be a read error: a sequence one base away is much more abundant. This chain's CDR3 is CSVEDIKGNNEQYF. The CDR3 DNA reads as TGCAGCGTTGAAGATATTAAGGGGAACAATGAGCAGTACTTC. J is TRBJ2-5 and V is TRBV29-1, with TRBD1 as a possible D gene (5 bases). V lost 0 bases, J lost 11 bases, and 19 bases lay in between. The CDR3 extends over 14 amino acids. The germline CDR1 and CDR2 sequences are SQVTM and ANQGSEA.

The V call is TRBV6-6, the J call TRBJ2-1, with D possibly called TRBD1 or TRBD2 (5 bases each). V lost 0 bases to trimming and J lost 8 bases, with 14 bases between them. The CDR3 totals 15 residues. From germline, CDR1 is MNHNY and CDR2 SVGAGI (reference sequence). CDR3 nucleotide sequence: TGTGCCAGCAGTTACTCGGGGGTTACGCGAGATGAGCAGTTCTTC. Protein: CASSYSGVTRDEQFF.

This clonotype was counted a few times. The chain links TRBV20-1 to TRBJ1-6, with D unresolved. The CDR3 is 16 amino acids. The V gene's germline CDR1 is DFQATT and CDR2 SNEGSKA (reference sequence). With 1 base removed from V and 0 bases from J, the gap between germline ends came to 10 bases. The CDR3 reads CSARGLLSSYNSPLHF. CDR3 in DNA: TGCAGTGCTAGAGGACTTTTGAGCTCCTATAATTCACCCCTCCACTTT.

This clonotype was found a few times. J is TRBJ1-6 and V is TRBV5-1, with a tentative D call TRBD1 (5 bases). Germline lookup yields CDR1 SGHRS and CDR2 YFSETQ. The CDR3 extends over 15 amino acids. Trimming cost V 0 bases and J 8 bases, with 12 bases left between them. In DNA, the CDR3 is TGCGCCAGCAGCTTGGATCCCAGGGTCCATTCACCCCTCCACTTT. It encodes CASSLDPRVHSPLHF. The variable domain in full, with the rest retrieved from reference TRBV5-1 and TRBJ1-6, is KAGVTQTPRYLIKTRGQQVTLSCSPISGHRSVSWYQQTPGQGLQFLFEYFSETQRNKGNFPGRFSGRQFSNSRSEMNVSTLELGDSALYLCASSLDPRVHSPLHFGNGTRLTVT.